The 3 T cell receptor beta chains reported below all come from one sample, sequenced in a study of T cell changes during pregnancy in multiple sclerosis. Profiling relied on immunoSEQ multiplex PCR, and the TCRdb table lists in-frame clones only, not all of them. The sample includes about 83,000 clones, more than 90% of them seen just once. Specimen: peripheral blood, collected in the second trimester of pregnancy. The origin of the receptors is a female donor with multiple sclerosis, enrolled in a pregnancy study.

This chain's CDR3 is CASTVGTRSGNTIYF. CDR3 DNA: TGTGCCAGCACCGTGGGCACCCGCTCTGGAAACACCATATATTTT. The chain recombines TRBV2 with TRBJ1-3; D is undetermined. The V end was cut by 7 bases, the J end by 0 bases, with 13 bases between. Germline lookup yields CDR1 SNHLY and CDR2 FYNNEI. The CDR3 runs to 15 residues. Full variable domain (remainder filled in from reference TRBV2 and TRBJ1-3): EPEVTQTPSHQVTQMGQEVILRCVPISNHLYFYWYRQILGQKVEFLVSFYNNEISEKSEIFDDQFSVERPDGSNFTLKIRSTKLEDSAMYFCASTVGTRSGNTIYFGEGSWLTVV.

This sequence joins TRBV5-1 and TRBJ2-1, with 9 bases fitting TRBD1. From germline, CDR1 is SGHRS and CDR2 YFSETQ. V dropped 2 bases and J dropped 2; count of bases not matched to a gene: 5. The CDR3 sequence is 16 residues long. The CDR3 bases are TGCGCCAGCAGCTTAAACAGGGGGCCTACCTACAATGAGCAGTTCTTC. It translates to CASSLNRGPTYNEQFF.

The chain joins TRBV6-6 to TRBJ2-7; 7 positions match TRBD1. The CDR3 covers 14 residues. V was clipped by 5 bases and J by 3 bases; unmatched bases: 7. CDR1 MNHNY and CDR2 SVGAGI come from the germline V gene (reference sequence). Here the CDR3 DNA reads TGTGCCAGCAGTCTCCCGGGACAGTACTACGAGCAGTACTTC. Protein: CASSLPGQYYEQYF.